The 13 T cell receptor beta chains given below trace back to one sample, sequenced in a study of CD4 T cells in relation to SARS-CoV-2 and coronaviruses. CD4+ T cells from unexposed donors were obtained before the COVID-19 pandemic (2011-2018). The cells were cultured for less than twelve days before CD4+ T cells were isolated. Assay used: immunoSEQ multiplex PCR; TCRdb lists only in-frame clones, some missing. The profile shows roughly 10,000 clones, under 80% of them singletons. No antigen has been identified for these receptors. Specimen: CD4+ T cells from PBMCs, cultured in vitro. The receptor set was obtained from a human donor in good health.

This sequence joins TRBV29-1 and TRBJ2-3; 13 positions agree with TRBD2. V lost 7 bases and J lost 8; bases outside the gene matches: 9. Germline CDR1 is SQVTM and CDR2 is ANQGSEA. The length of the CDR3 is 14 residues. CDR3 nucleotide sequence: TGCAGCGCACGACTAGCGGGAGGACAGGGTACGCAGTATTTT. This sequence encodes CSARLAGGQGTQYF.

This clone was detected only a few times. The chain recombines TRBV6-5 with TRBJ1-2; tentative D call: TRBD1 (6 bases). The CDR3 has 13 amino acids. Germline V gives CDR1 MNHEY, CDR2 SVGAGI. V lost 8 bases, J lost 3 bases, and 13 bases lay in between. The DNA of the CDR3 is TGTGCCAGCGACTACAAGGGGGACTATGGCTACACCTTC. Its protein product is CASDYKGDYGYTF.

This chain joins TRBV4-2 and TRBJ1-2; D might be TRBD1 (5 bases). V lost 0 bases and J lost 6, with 11 bases in between. There are 14 residues in the CDR3. Germline-derived CDR1 and CDR2 are LGHNA and YNFKEQ. The CDR3 loop is CASSQEARVDGYTF. Written as DNA, the CDR3 is TGTGCCAGCAGCCAAGAAGCCAGGGTGGATGGCTACACCTTC.

The rearrangement links TRBV4-2 to TRBJ2-1, with a weak D call TRBD2 (6 bases). CDR1 LGHNA and CDR2 YNFKEQ come from the germline V gene. The CDR3 contains 16 residues. Between the trimmed V and J ends, which lost 2 bases and 4 bases, there was a span of 15 bases. CDR3 loop: CASSQMEGPLYNEQFF. In DNA, the CDR3 is TGTGCCAGCAGCCAAATGGAGGGACCTCTTTACAATGAGCAGTTCTTC.

This clone was counted between two and nine times. The chain links TRBV4-2 to TRBJ2-7, with D possibly matching TRBD1 (5 bases). Looked up from germline, CDR1 is LGHNA and CDR2 is YNFKEQ. The V gene lost 1 base and the J gene lost 0 bases, with 13 bases spanning the gap. This CDR3 has 16 residues. CDR3: CASSQGTLGRSYEQYF. CDR3 bases: TGTGCCAGCAGCCAAGGGACACTCGGGCGCTCCTACGAGCAGTACTTC.

In DNA form, the CDR3 reads TGTGCCACCCAGGTTAAAGAGACCCAGTACTTC. Its protein product is CATQVKETQYF. The chain employs TRBV10-3 and TRBJ2-5; D not resolved. In germline, CDR1 is ENHRY, CDR2 SYGVKD. V dropped 10 bases and J dropped 3 bases, with 9 bases sitting between them. The CDR3 length is 11 residues.

The J gene is TRBJ2-2, the V gene TRBV5-1; TRBD1 matches at 8 bases. Germline values: CDR1 SGHRS, CDR2 YFSETQ. The CDR3 has 15 residues. J lost 6 bases, V lost 2 bases, and 6 bases had no gene match. The CDR3 protein is CASSLLQGASGELFF. The CDR3 DNA follows: TGCGCCAGCAGCTTACTGCAGGGGGCCTCCGGGGAGCTGTTTTTT.

This chain joins TRBV5-1 and TRBJ2-1; TRBD1 matches 10 bases. Germline CDR1 is SGHRS and CDR2 is YFSETQ. V shed 4 bases and J 5 bases; nucleotides not matched to a gene: 6. This CDR3 has 15 amino acids. DNA for the CDR3: TGCGCCAGCAGCCAGCGGGACAGGGGTAACAATGAGCAGTTCTTC. It is translated as CASSQRDRGNNEQFF.

This clone turned up a few times. The chain combines TRBV2 with TRBJ1-1; no reliable D call. The CDR3 covers 10 residues. Per the germline V gene, CDR1 is SNHLY and CDR2 is FYNNEI. With 2 bases removed from V and 9 bases from J, the gap between germline ends came to 4 bases. The CDR3 DNA is TGTGCCAGCAGTGAATGGAAAGCTTTCTTT. Translation gives CASSEWKAFF. Complete variable domain (other parts from reference TRBV2 and TRBJ1-1): EPEVTQTPSHQVTQMGQEVILRCVPISNHLYFYWYRQILGQKVEFLVSFYNNEISEKSEIFDDQFSVERPDGSNFTLKIRSTKLEDSAMYFCASSEWKAFFGQGTRLTVV.

This chain connects TRBV5-1 to TRBJ2-5; 13 positions agree with TRBD2. Germline lookup yields CDR1 SGHRS and CDR2 YFSETQ. V lost 6 bases and J lost 10; bases outside the gene matches: 12. This CDR3 contains 15 residues. The CDR3 DNA reads as TGCGCCAGCACCATCACTAGCGGGGGGGCCTACGTCCAGTACTTC. Protein product: CASTITSGGAYVQYF.

CDR3 coding DNA: TGTGCCAGCCAAGGCCCAGGCCGAATGAACACTGAAGCTTTCTTT. Residues: CASQGPGRMNTEAFF. The V and J genes are TRBV18 and TRBJ1-1, with D unclear. CDR3 length: 15 amino acids. The germline gives CDR1 KGHSH, CDR2 LQKENI. Trimming removed 8 bases from V and 0 bases from J, with 16 bases in between.

The chain carries TRBV20-1 and TRBJ2-5; D not certain. This CDR3 is 13 amino acids long. Between the trimmed V and J ends, which lost 3 bases and 1 base, there was a span of 9 bases. CDR1 and CDR2 from the germline V gene are DFQATT and SNEGSKA (reference sequence). CDR3 loop: CSASFSFQETQYF. The CDR3 DNA reads TGCAGTGCTAGTTTCAGCTTCCAAGAGACCCAGTACTTC.

The chain recombines TRBV7-3 with TRBJ2-3, with TRBD2 identical over 8 bases. V lost 5 bases and J lost 0; bases outside the gene matches: 10. CDR3 length: 17 residues. Per germline, CDR1 SGHTA and CDR2 FQGTGA. CDR3 nucleotide sequence: TGTGCCAGCAGCCCTGTACGGCTAGCGGGTAGCACAGATACGCAGTATTTT. Encoded protein: CASSPVRLAGSTDTQYF.